The 16 T cell receptor beta chains reported below all come from one sample, sequenced in a study of shared clonotypes between healthy human individuals. This table comes from immunoSEQ multiplex PCR, and its TCRdb copy is limited to in-frame clones, with some not included. This table holds roughly 660,000 clones, roughly 87% found once. Sequencing was carried out using memory CD8+ T cells from PBMCs. Subset: CD45RO+ cells pooled with CCR7-negative TemRA cells. These receptors came from a man between 18 and 35 years old in good health. Some clones in this sample may be carry-over from other donors' samples.

Here the CDR3 DNA reads TGTGCCAGCACCAGGGGGTACAATGAGCAGTTCTTC. Its translation is CASTRGYNEQFF. The chain has TRBV11-2 and TRBJ2-1, with 7 positions matching TRBD1. The CDR3 totals 12 residues. Germline values: CDR1 SGHAT, CDR2 FQNNGV. J gave up 4 bases and V 7 bases, and 1 base lay outside the gene matches. Based on the CDR3 plus reference TRBV11-2 and TRBJ2-1, the full variable domain is EAGVAQSPRYKIIEKRQSVAFWCNPISGHATLYWYQQILGQGPKLLIQFQNNGVVDDSQLPKDRFSAERLKGVDSTLKIQPAKLEDSAVYLCASTRGYNEQFFGPGTRLTVL.

The V gene is TRBV28, the J gene TRBJ2-5, with D perhaps given as TRBD1 or TRBD2 (6 bases each). The germline CDR1 and CDR2 sequences are MDHEN and SYDVKM. V was trimmed by 5 bases and J by 4 bases, leaving 17 bases between them. The CDR3 spans 15 residues. The CDR3, as DNA: TGTGCCAGCAGTCCGGATGGGGGGCTGGGAGAGACCCAGTACTTC. It codes for CASSPDGGLGETQYF.

This chain connects TRBV11-3 to TRBJ2-3, with 12 nucleotides matching TRBD2. Per the germline V gene, CDR1 is SGHNT and CDR2 is YENEEA. The CDR3 totals 16 residues. V lost 5 bases and J lost 3; bases outside the gene matches: 6. The CDR3 DNA reads TGTGCCAGCAGCAGACGACTAGCGGGAGCTACAGATACGCAGTATTTT. The encoded protein is CASSRRLAGATDTQYF.

This chain uses TRBV14 with TRBJ2-1; D gene uncertain. V lost 0 bases to trimming and J lost 2 bases, with 2 bases between them. The CDR3 totals 13 residues. Germline assignment: CDR1 SGHDN and CDR2 FVKESK. For the CDR3, the DNA is TGTGCCAGCAGCCAAGATGCCTACAATGAGCAGTTCTTC. Its protein product is CASSQDAYNEQFF.

V and J are TRBV9 and TRBJ2-7, with D tentatively TRBD1 or TRBD2 (5 bases each). The ends were cut back, 4 bases at V and 4 bases at J, with 15 bases in the middle. The CDR3 extends over 14 amino acids. Germline V gives CDR1 SGDLS, CDR2 YYNGEE. The CDR3 reads CASSPRPGHYEQYF. CDR3 nucleotide sequence: TGTGCCAGCAGCCCCCGACCGGGGCATTACGAGCAGTACTTC.

This chain joins TRBV28 and TRBJ2-2; D is uncertain. Trimming pared 6 bases from V and 0 bases from J, leaving 11 bases between. The CDR3 has 15 amino acids. Looked up from germline, CDR1 is MDHEN and CDR2 is SYDVKM. CDR3 nucleotide sequence: TGTGCCAGCAGCCCAGACTGGCCGAACACCGGGGAGCTGTTTTTT. The encoded protein is CASSPDWPNTGELFF.

Here the CDR3 DNA reads TGCGCCAGCAGCCCCCTCGGCGGGAGCGGCGAGCAGTACTTC. This gives the protein CASSPLGGSGEQYF. This sequence joins TRBV5-1 and TRBJ2-7, with 7 bases matching TRBD2. This CDR3 has 14 amino acids. Germline assignment: CDR1 SGHRS and CDR2 YFSETQ. With V trimmed by 4 bases and J by 6 bases, 10 bases remained unmatched. Complete variable domain (other parts from reference TRBV5-1 and TRBJ2-7): KAGVTQTPRYLIKTRGQQVTLSCSPISGHRSVSWYQQTPGQGLQFLFEYFSETQRNKGNFPGRFSGRQFSNSRSEMNVSTLELGDSALYLCASSPLGGSGEQYFGPGTRLTVT.

A few counts support this clone. The rearrangement uses TRBV7-9 and TRBJ2-7, with a possible D match to TRBD2 (6 bases). V was trimmed by 1 base and J by 2 bases, leaving 15 bases between them. This CDR3 has 16 amino acids. CDR1 and CDR2 from the germline V gene are SEHNR and FQNEAQ (reference sequence). The CDR3 spells CASSLEYGGAPYEQYF. The CDR3 nucleotides are TGTGCCAGCAGCTTAGAATACGGGGGAGCCCCCTACGAGCAGTACTTC.

To note about this clone: The identical CDR3 is also encoded by other nucleotide sequences in the sample. The V and J genes are TRBV4-2 and TRBJ2-2; maybe TRBD1 (5 bases). The germline CDR1 and CDR2 sequences are LGHNA and YNFKEQ. V was pared by 3 bases and J by 8 bases, with 19 bases between. The CDR3 is made up of 16 amino acids. CDR3 DNA: TGTGCCAGCAGCCACGAACCGACTCAGGGAAAAGGGGAGCTGTTTTTT. This gives the protein CASSHEPTQGKGELFF.

V and J are TRBV7-3 and TRBJ2-3, with D hard to call. Germline V gene lookup returns CDR1 SGHTA and CDR2 FQGTGA. V was shortened by 2 bases and J by 0 bases, with 9 bases between the two germline ends. The CDR3 contains 15 residues. In DNA form, the CDR3 reads TGTGCCAGCAGCTTAGGCAGCTCTAGCACAGATACGCAGTATTTT. Translation gives CASSLGSSSTDTQYF. The full variable domain, with the rest looked up from reference TRBV7-3 and TRBJ2-3, is GAGVSQTPSNKVTEKGKYVELRCDPISGHTALYWYRQSLGQGPEFLIYFQGTGAADDSGLPNDRFFAVRPEGSVSTLKIQRTERGDSAVYLCASSLGSSSTDTQYFGPGTRLTVL.

The V gene is TRBV19, the J gene TRBJ2-2; the D gene is possibly TRBD2 (5 bases). The CDR3 runs 15 residues. Trimming cost V 5 bases and J 5 bases, with 15 bases left between them. From germline, CDR1 is LNHDA and CDR2 SQIVND (reference sequence). The CDR3 DNA sequence: TGTGCCAGTAGTCCTTCGGGGTTCTTGACCGGGGAGCTGTTTTTT. Translation: CASSPSGFLTGELFF.

The rearrangement uses TRBV15 and TRBJ2-1; D not certain. The CDR3 length is 14 residues. Trimming took off 7 bases at V and 3 bases at J, with 13 bases between the two ends. Germline loops: CDR1 LNHNV, CDR2 YYDKDF (reference sequence). CDR3 residues: CATTPDNFYNEQFF. The CDR3 DNA follows: TGTGCCACCACCCCAGATAACTTCTACAATGAGCAGTTCTTC.

The V and J genes are TRBV5-1 and TRBJ2-7; 10 nucleotides agree with TRBD1. The CDR3 consists of 15 residues. The germline V gene has CDR1 SGHRS and CDR2 YFSETQ. V shed 4 bases, J shed 0 bases, and the junction held 4 bases outside the gene matches. In DNA form, the CDR3 reads TGCGCCAGCAGCCTGGACAGGGGGGTCTCCTACGAGCAGTACTTC. Amino acid sequence: CASSLDRGVSYEQYF.

The chain uses TRBV25-1 and TRBJ2-3; TRBD2 matches at 7 bases. V was clipped by 2 bases and J by 3 bases; unmatched bases: 11. The CDR3 totals 17 residues. Germline V CDR1 and CDR2: MGHDK, SYGVNS. The CDR3 reads CASSEDRLALDTDTQYF. The CDR3 DNA reads as TGTGCCAGCAGTGAAGACAGACTAGCTTTAGATACAGATACGCAGTATTTT. The full variable domain, in which reference TRBV25-1 and TRBJ2-3 provide the parts outside the CDR3, is EADIYQTPRYLVIGTGKKITLECSQTMGHDKMYWYQQDPGMELHLIHYSYGVNSTEKGDLSSESTVSRIRTEHFPLTLESARPSHTSQYLCASSEDRLALDTDTQYFGPGTRLTVL.

This rearrangement joins TRBV28 to TRBJ1-1; D is unclear. Trimming took off 3 bases at V and 2 bases at J, with 13 bases between the two ends. The CDR3 is made up of 15 amino acids. Germline CDR1 MDHEN, CDR2 SYDVKM. CDR3 in amino acids: CASSLILRSNTEAFF. CDR3 nucleotide sequence: TGTGCCAGCAGTTTGATTCTGAGATCAAACACTGAAGCTTTCTTT.

This chain joins TRBV28 and TRBJ2-2, with unresolved D. The CDR3 is 14 amino acids. V was trimmed by 6 bases and J by 0 bases, leaving 8 bases between them. Germline V lookup: CDR1 MDHEN, CDR2 SYDVKM. For the CDR3, the DNA is TGTGCCAGCAGCCCCCAGGCGAACACCGGGGAGCTGTTTTTT. Protein: CASSPQANTGELFF.